This T cell receptor (beta chain) was captured by sequencing in a study of immune heterogeneity within non-small cell lung tumors. Background on the study: Histologically, 4 tumors were squamous cell carcinomas and some 10 were non-squamous carcinomas. The remaining 1 tumor was not otherwise specified. Study conclusions and caveats: Individual patients showed largely nonoverlapping sets of high-frequency T-cell receptor beta clonotypes. While identical dominant CDR3 beta clonotypes recurred across tumor sites within a patient, high-frequency clones unique to individual sites also appeared.

This clonotype is medium-sized within its sample. The antigen is not known. The CDR3 runs to 14 residues. V shed 0 bases and J shed 6 bases, with 12 bases lying between them. Germline CDR1 KGHSH, CDR2 LQKENI. Samples each supplied around 640 ng of bulk tumor genomic DNA as template. From each primary tumor, several far-apart biopsies were obtained during surgery. The patients were newly diagnosed with non-small cell lung cancer, had not been treated, and had curative surgery. A multiplex PCR containing 32 V primers and 13 J primers was used to amplify TCR beta CDR3. TCRdb re-called the multiplex PCR reads through MiXCR, storing one row per CDR3 protein. The sample includes 9,500 to 13,000 distinct CDR3 sequences, around 30% seen only once; the top ten take around a fifth.

The gene calls are TRBV18 and TRBJ2-7; D call uncertain. This sequence was found in a woman aged 50 to 65 with non-small cell lung cancer. Material: lung tumor tissue. The CDR3 here is CASSPPAGTGEQYF. The CDR3 coding sequence is TGTGCCAGCTCACCACCGGCAGGAACTGGCGAGCAGTACTTC.